Each of the 2 T cell receptor beta chains below was sequenced from the same sample in a study of beta chain features in type 1 diabetes. These TCRs are of unknown antigen specificity. Whole-study findings and limits: Within each of all four CD4+ subsets, Type 1 diabetes patients had TCRB CDR3s that were moderately but significantly shorter.

Sequencing targeted expressed TCRB transcripts, as all isolated RNA had been reverse transcribed. The data were produced by immunoSEQ multiplex PCR, yet TCRdb's version contains in-frame clones alone and is incomplete. The data hold more than 250,000 clones, with around 24% observed a single time. Source material: naive CD4+ T cells from blood. Receptors originate from a woman aged 25 to 45 with type 1 diabetes.

This chain joins TRBV29-1 and TRBJ2-3, with 8 positions matching TRBD2. Germline assignment: CDR1 SQVTM and CDR2 ANQGSEA. Losses at the gene ends were 5 bases for V and 6 bases for J; bases not matched to a gene: 7. CDR3 length: 13 amino acids. The CDR3 coding sequence is TGCAGCGTTAAACCACGACTAGCGGATACGCAGTATTTT. This codes for CSVKPRLADTQYF.

The chain combines TRBV9 with TRBJ2-3, with 9 nucleotides matching TRBD2. The V gene end was trimmed by 7 bases and the J gene end by 2 bases; junction bases not matched to a gene: 8. This CDR3 has 15 amino acids. Germline values: CDR1 SGDLS, CDR2 YYNGEE. The CDR3 loop is CASGRLAEATDTQYF. In DNA form, the CDR3 reads TGTGCCAGCGGCAGACTAGCGGAAGCCACAGATACGCAGTATTTT.